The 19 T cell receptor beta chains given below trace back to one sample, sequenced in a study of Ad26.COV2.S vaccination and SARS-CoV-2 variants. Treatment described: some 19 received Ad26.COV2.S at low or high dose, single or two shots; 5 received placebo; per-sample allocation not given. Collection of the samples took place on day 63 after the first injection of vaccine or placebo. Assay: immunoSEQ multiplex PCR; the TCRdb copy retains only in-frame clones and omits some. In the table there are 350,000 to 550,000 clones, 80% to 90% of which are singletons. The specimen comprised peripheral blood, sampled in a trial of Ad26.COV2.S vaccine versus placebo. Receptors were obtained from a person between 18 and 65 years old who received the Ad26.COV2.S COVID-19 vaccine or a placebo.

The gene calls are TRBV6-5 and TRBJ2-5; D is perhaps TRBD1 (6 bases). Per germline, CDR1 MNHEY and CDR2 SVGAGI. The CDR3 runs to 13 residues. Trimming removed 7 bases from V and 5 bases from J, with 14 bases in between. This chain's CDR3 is CASNNRVGETQYF. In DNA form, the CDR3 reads TGTGCCAGCAATAACAGGGTTGGGGAGACCCAGTACTTC.

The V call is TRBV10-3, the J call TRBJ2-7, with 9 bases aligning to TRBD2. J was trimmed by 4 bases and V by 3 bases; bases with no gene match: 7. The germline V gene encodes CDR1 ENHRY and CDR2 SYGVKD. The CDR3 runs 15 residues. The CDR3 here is CAISDPGTSPYEQYV. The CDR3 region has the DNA TGTGCCATCAGTGACCCAGGGACTAGCCCTTACGAGCAGTACGTC.

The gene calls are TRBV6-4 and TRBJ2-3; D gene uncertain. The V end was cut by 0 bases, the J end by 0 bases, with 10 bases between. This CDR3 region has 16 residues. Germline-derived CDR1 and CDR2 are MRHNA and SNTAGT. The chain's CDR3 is CASSDSIRWSTDTQYF. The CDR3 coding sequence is TGTGCCAGCAGTGACTCGATACGGTGGAGCACAGATACGCAGTATTTT.

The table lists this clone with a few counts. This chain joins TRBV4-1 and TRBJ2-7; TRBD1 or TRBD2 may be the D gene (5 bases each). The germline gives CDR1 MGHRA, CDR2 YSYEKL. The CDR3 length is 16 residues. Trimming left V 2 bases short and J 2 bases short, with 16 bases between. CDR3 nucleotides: TGCGCCAGCAGCCAACCCCAGGGACGGGACCCCTACGAGCAGTACTTC. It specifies CASSQPQGRDPYEQYF.

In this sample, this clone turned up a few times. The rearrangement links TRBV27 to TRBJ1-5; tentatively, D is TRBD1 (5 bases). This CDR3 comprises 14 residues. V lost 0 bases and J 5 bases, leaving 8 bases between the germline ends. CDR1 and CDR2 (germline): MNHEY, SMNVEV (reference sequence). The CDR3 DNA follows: TGTGCCAGCAGTTTATCGCCGGGGGATCAGCCCCAGCATTTT. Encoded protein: CASSLSPGDQPQHF.

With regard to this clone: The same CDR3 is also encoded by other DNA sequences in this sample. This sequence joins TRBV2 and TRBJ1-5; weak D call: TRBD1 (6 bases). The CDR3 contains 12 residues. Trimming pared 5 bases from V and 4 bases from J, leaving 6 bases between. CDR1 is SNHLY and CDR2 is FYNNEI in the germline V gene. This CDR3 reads CASSQGNQPQHF. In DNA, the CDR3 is TGTGCCAGCAGTCAGGGGAATCAGCCCCAGCATTTT. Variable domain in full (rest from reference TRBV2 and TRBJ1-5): EPEVTQTPSHQVTQMGQEVILRCVPISNHLYFYWYRQILGQKVEFLVSFYNNEISEKSEIFDDQFSVERPDGSNFTLKIRSTKLEDSAMYFCASSQGNQPQHFGDGTRLSIL.

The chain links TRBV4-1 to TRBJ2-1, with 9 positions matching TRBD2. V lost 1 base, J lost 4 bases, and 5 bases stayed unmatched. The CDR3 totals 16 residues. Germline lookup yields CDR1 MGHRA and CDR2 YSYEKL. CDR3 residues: CASSQGSGGGYNEQFF. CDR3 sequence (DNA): TGCGCCAGCAGCCAAGGTAGCGGGGGAGGGTACAATGAGCAGTTCTTC.

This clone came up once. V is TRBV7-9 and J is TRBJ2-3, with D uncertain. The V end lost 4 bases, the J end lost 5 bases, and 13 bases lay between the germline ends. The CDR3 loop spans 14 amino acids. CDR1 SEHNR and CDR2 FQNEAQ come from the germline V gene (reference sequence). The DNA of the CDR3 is TGTGCCAGCAGCTCTGAAGTAAGACGAGATACGCAGTATTTT. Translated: CASSSEVRRDTQYF.

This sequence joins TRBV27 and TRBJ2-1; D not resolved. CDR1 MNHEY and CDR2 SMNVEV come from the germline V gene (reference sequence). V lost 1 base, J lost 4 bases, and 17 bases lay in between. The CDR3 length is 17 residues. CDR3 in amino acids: CASSLYATATTYNEQFF. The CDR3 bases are TGTGCCAGCAGTTTATACGCCACAGCCACGACTTACAATGAGCAGTTCTTC.

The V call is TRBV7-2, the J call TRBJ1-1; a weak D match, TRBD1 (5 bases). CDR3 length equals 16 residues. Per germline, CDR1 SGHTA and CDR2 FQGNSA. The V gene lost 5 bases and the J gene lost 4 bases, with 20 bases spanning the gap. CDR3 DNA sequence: TGTGCCAGCAGCCGCCCGGCTGGGGGGGTCGTCACTGAAGCTTTCTTT. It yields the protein CASSRPAGGVVTEAFF.

The CDR3 loop is CASHLPGGANYGYTF. The DNA of the CDR3 is TGTGCCAGCCACTTACCAGGGGGCGCGAACTATGGCTACACCTTC. The V gene is TRBV19, the J gene TRBJ1-2, with TRBD1 identical over 8 bases. Per germline, CDR1 LNHDA and CDR2 SQIVND (reference sequence). CDR3 length: 15 residues. Losses at the gene ends were 9 bases for V and 2 bases for J; bases not matched to a gene: 11. Full variable domain (rest looked up from reference TRBV19 and TRBJ1-2): DGGITQSPKYLFRKEGQNVTLSCEQNLNHDAMYWYRQDPGQGLRLIYYSQIVNDFQKGDIAEGYSVSREKKESFPLTVTSAQKNPTAFYLCASHLPGGANYGYTFGSGTRLTVV.

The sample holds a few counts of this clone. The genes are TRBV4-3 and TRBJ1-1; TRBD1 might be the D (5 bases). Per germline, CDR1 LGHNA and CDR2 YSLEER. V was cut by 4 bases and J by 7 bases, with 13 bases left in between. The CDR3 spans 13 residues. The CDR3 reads CASSLTLRGEAFF. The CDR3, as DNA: TGCGCCAGCAGCCTAACCTTGAGGGGTGAAGCTTTCTTT.

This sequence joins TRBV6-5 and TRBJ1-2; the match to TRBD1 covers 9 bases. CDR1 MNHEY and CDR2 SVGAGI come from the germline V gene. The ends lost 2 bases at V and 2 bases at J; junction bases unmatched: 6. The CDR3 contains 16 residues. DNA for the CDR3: TGTGCCAGCAGTTACACGGGGACAGGGAAGAACTATGGCTACACCTTC. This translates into CASSYTGTGKNYGYTF.

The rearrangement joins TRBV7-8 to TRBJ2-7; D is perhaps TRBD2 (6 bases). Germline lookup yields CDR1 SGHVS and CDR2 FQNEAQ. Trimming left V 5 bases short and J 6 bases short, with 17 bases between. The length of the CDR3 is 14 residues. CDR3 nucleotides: TGTGCCAGCAGCCGAGGGCTAGCGCAGTCCGAGCAGTACTTC. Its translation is CASSRGLAQSEQYF.

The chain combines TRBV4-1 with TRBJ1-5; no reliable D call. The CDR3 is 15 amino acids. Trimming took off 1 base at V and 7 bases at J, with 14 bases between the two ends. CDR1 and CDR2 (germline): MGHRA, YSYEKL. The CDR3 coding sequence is TGCGCCAGCAGCCAAGGTACCCCGGGAGCCCAGCCCCAGCATTTT. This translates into CASSQGTPGAQPQHF.

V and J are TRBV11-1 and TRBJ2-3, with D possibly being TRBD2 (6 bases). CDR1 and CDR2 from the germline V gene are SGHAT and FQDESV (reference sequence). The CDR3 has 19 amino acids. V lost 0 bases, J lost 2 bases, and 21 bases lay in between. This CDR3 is CASSLAGVTGAAYTDTQYF. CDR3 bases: TGTGCCAGCAGCTTAGCGGGTGTTACGGGAGCGGCTTACACAGATACGCAGTATTTT.

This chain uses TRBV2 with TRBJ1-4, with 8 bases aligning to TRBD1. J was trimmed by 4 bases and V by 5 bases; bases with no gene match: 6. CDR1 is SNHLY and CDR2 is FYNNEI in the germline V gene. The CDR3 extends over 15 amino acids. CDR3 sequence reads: CASSSMGQDNEKLFF. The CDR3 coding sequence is TGTGCCAGCAGTAGTATGGGACAGGATAATGAAAAACTGTTTTTT.

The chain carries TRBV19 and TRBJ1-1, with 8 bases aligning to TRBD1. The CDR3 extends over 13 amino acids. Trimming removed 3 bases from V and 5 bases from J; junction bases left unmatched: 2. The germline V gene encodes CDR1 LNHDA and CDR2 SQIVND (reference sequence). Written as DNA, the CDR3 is TGTGCCAGTAGTATCTACAGGGGGACTGAAGCTTTCTTT. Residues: CASSIYRGTEAFF.

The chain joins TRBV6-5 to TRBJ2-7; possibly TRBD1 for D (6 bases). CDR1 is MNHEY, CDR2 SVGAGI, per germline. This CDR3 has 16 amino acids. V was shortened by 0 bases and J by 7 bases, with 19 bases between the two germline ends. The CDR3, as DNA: TGTGCCAGCAGTTACTCGACCAGCACAGGGCCTGAAGAGCAGTACGTC. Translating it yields CASSYSTSTGPEEQYV.